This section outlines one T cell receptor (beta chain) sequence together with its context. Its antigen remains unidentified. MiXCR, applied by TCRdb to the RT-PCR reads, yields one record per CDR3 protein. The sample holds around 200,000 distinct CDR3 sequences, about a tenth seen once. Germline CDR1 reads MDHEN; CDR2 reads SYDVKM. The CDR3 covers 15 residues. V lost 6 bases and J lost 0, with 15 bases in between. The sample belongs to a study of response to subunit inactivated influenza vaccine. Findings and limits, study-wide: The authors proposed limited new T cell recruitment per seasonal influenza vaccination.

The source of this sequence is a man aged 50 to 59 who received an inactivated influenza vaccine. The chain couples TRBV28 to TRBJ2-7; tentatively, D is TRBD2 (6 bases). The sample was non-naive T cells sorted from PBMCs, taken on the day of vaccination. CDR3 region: CASRGDFQSSYEQYF. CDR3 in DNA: TGTGCCAGCAGGGGGGACTTCCAAAGCTCCTACGAGCAGTACTTC.